The 25 T cell receptor beta chains below come from one sample, sequenced in a study of T cell responses to AZD1222 COVID-19 vaccine. The protocol was immunoSEQ multiplex PCR, while the TCRdb copy is restricted to in-frame clones and leaves out a portion. The sample carries about 150,000 clones, 90% to 95% recorded once. The sequencing used peripheral blood, collected on day 0 of AZD1222 vaccination. The receptors were gathered from an adult in good health.

The chain has TRBV25-1 and TRBJ2-1; 8 nucleotides align to TRBD2. Germline lookup yields CDR1 MGHDK and CDR2 SYGVNS. The CDR3 has 16 amino acids. V lost 1 base and J lost 5; bases outside the gene matches: 7. CDR3 sequence: CASSESGRGPNNEQFF. For the CDR3, the DNA is TGTGCCAGCAGTGAATCCGGGAGGGGACCTAACAATGAGCAGTTCTTC.

The chain joins TRBV19 to TRBJ2-7; D is ambiguous. Germline CDR1 reads LNHDA; CDR2 reads SQIVND (reference sequence). CDR3 length: 15 residues. Trimming stripped 2 bases from V and 1 base from J, with 12 bases between. The CDR3 region is CASSILAVSSYEQYF. For the CDR3, the DNA is TGTGCCAGTAGTATATTGGCAGTTTCTTCCTACGAGCAGTACTTC.

The chain joins TRBV7-9 to TRBJ2-5, with 12 positions matching TRBD1. This CDR3 has 14 residues. V lost 4 bases, J lost 5 bases, and 2 bases stayed unmatched. The V gene's germline CDR1 is SEHNR and CDR2 FQNEAQ (reference sequence). This CDR3 is CASSYGTGGETQYF. The CDR3 coding sequence is TGTGCCAGCAGCTACGGGACAGGGGGCGAGACCCAGTACTTC.

The J gene is TRBJ1-1, the V gene TRBV19; 7 nucleotides line up with TRBD1. Germline assignment: CDR1 LNHDA and CDR2 SQIVND (reference sequence). The CDR3 extends over 15 amino acids. The V and J ends lost 4 bases and 0 bases, in that order; junction bases with no gene match: 5. CDR3 sequence: CASSTGTVLNTEAFF. The CDR3 DNA reads TGTGCCAGTAGTACGGGGACAGTACTGAACACTGAAGCTTTCTTT.

A single count supports this clone. The chain is built from TRBV7-2 and TRBJ2-3; TRBD2 matches at 13 bases. The ends lost 4 bases at V and 8 bases at J; junction bases unmatched: 9. The germline V gene has CDR1 SGHTA and CDR2 FQGNSA. CDR3 length: 16 residues. The CDR3 DNA reads as TGTGCCAGCAGCTCATCCGGGACTAGCGGGATTGGTACGCAGTATTTT. This translates into CASSSSGTSGIGTQYF.

The chain couples TRBV21-1 to TRBJ1-1; the table calls TRBD1, which could not be checked here. TRBV21-1 is reported as a pseudogene. This CDR3 spans 16 amino acids. The CDR3 reads CASSKATDTRNTEAFF. The DNA for the CDR3 is TGTGCCAGCAGCAAAGCAACGGACACCCGAAACACTGAAGCTTTCTTT.

The chain is built from TRBV7-9 and TRBJ1-1; D is possibly TRBD1 (5 bases). CDR1 and CDR2 from the germline V gene are SEHNR and FQNEAQ (reference sequence). This CDR3 comprises 16 residues. With 5 bases removed from V and 2 bases from J, the gap between germline ends came to 18 bases. CDR3 in DNA: TGTGCCAGCAGCGCCCTGCGGAGCAGGGATAACACTGAAGCTTTCTTT. Translation: CASSALRSRDNTEAFF.

This chain joins TRBV19 and TRBJ1-1; 9 bases fit TRBD1. There are 14 residues in the CDR3. V dropped 5 bases and J dropped 0; count of bases not matched to a gene: 1. CDR1 and CDR2 from the germline V gene are LNHDA and SQIVND (reference sequence). The CDR3 spells CASSWTGVNTEAFF. DNA of the CDR3: TGTGCCAGTAGTTGGACAGGGGTGAACACTGAAGCTTTCTTT.

V and J are TRBV12-3 or TRBV12-4 and TRBJ2-7; a possible D gene is TRBD2 (5 bases). The CDR3 is made up of 12 amino acids. The V and J ends lost 8 bases and 6 bases respectively, with 14 bases between them. This CDR3 reads CASSPSGLEQYF. The CDR3 nucleotides are TGTGCCAGCTCCCCCAGTGGACTCGAGCAGTACTTC.

The chain carries TRBV7-3 and TRBJ1-1, with unresolved D. The germline V gene has CDR1 SGHTA and CDR2 FQGTGA. V was cut by 0 bases and J by 1 base, with 15 bases left in between. The CDR3 extends over 17 amino acids. Here the CDR3 reads CASSLTKLRDKNTEAFF. The CDR3 region has the DNA TGTGCCAGCAGCTTAACTAAGTTGAGGGATAAGAACACTGAAGCTTTCTTT.

The chain recombines TRBV4-3 with TRBJ2-3, with TRBD1 as a possible D gene (5 bases). In germline, CDR1 is LGHNA, CDR2 YSLEER. The V end was cut by 0 bases, the J end by 2 bases, with 9 bases between. The CDR3 consists of 15 residues. CDR3 region: CASSQEGRDTDTQYF. DNA for the CDR3: TGCGCCAGCAGCCAAGAGGGCAGGGACACAGATACGCAGTATTTT.

The chain carries TRBV3-1 (or the pseudogene TRBV3-2) and TRBJ2-3; TRBD1 is a possible D gene (6 bases). The CDR3 is 15 residues long. V was cut by 1 base and J by 8 bases, with 16 bases left in between. Per germline, CDR1 LGHDT and CDR2 YNNKEL (reference sequence). CDR3 protein: CASSQGNRVEATQYF. The CDR3 DNA is TGTGCCAGCAGCCAAGGGAACAGGGTTGAAGCTACGCAGTATTTT.

The chain carries TRBV5-6 and TRBJ2-7; TRBD2 matches at 7 bases. The CDR3 length is 15 residues. Germline V gene lookup returns CDR1 SGHDT and CDR2 YYEEEE. J lost 6 bases, V lost 6 bases, and 15 bases had no gene match. The CDR3 loop is CASINLGGNLREQYF. The CDR3 DNA sequence: TGTGCCAGCATCAACCTCGGGGGGAATTTACGCGAGCAGTACTTC.

The J gene is TRBJ1-2, the V gene TRBV7-9, with D unresolved. Germline loops: CDR1 SEHNR, CDR2 FQNEAQ (reference sequence). The CDR3 sequence is 13 residues long. V gave up 4 bases and J gave up 2 bases, with 8 bases separating them. CDR3 sequence: CASSSERNYGYTF. Written as DNA, the CDR3 is TGTGCCAGCAGCTCCGAACGCAACTATGGCTACACCTTC.

This clone was picked up one time. The V gene is TRBV7-9, the J gene TRBJ2-7; 7 bases agree with TRBD2. Trimming removed 1 base from V and 6 bases from J; junction bases left unmatched: 6. This CDR3 comprises 14 residues. Germline CDR1 SEHNR, CDR2 FQNEAQ (reference sequence). The CDR3 is CASSLVPSSGEQYF. The CDR3 DNA reads as TGTGCCAGCAGCTTAGTTCCGTCTAGCGGCGAGCAGTACTTC. The variable domain in full, completed from reference TRBV7-9 and TRBJ2-7, reads DTGVSQNPRHKITKRGQNVTFRCDPISEHNRLYWYRQTLGQGPEFLTYFQNEAQLEKSRLLSDRFSAERPKGSFSTLEIQRTEQGDSAMYLCASSLVPSSGEQYFGPGTRLTVT.

The chain joins TRBV12-3 or TRBV12-4 to TRBJ1-1; 7 bases map to TRBD1. The CDR3 is 12 residues long. The V gene end was trimmed by 3 bases and the J gene end by 11 bases; junction bases not matched to a gene: 6. Written as DNA, the CDR3 is TGTGCCAGCAGTTTCGGACAGGCGAGGGCTTTCTTT. It encodes CASSFGQARAFF.

This sequence joins TRBV12-5 and TRBJ1-2; 7 bases map to TRBD1. Germline lookup yields CDR1 LGHNT and CDR2 FRNRAP. V dropped 2 bases and J dropped 8; count of bases not matched to a gene: 5. This CDR3 comprises 13 residues. CDR3 nucleotides: TGTGCTAGTGGTTTGCACCCAGGGGGGGGCTACACCTTC. It translates to CASGLHPGGGYTF.

The J gene is TRBJ1-1, the V gene TRBV7-9; TRBD1 might be the D (5 bases). V lost 5 bases and J 10 bases, leaving 14 bases between the germline ends. The CDR3 loop spans 12 amino acids. The germline V gene encodes CDR1 SEHNR and CDR2 FQNEAQ (reference sequence). For the CDR3, the DNA is TGTGCCAGCAGCCCCGAAGAGGGGAGAGCTTTCTTT. This encodes CASSPEEGRAFF. The whole variable domain, filled in from reference TRBV7-9 and TRBJ1-1, reads DTGVSQNPRHKITKRGQNVTFRCDPISEHNRLYWYRQTLGQGPEFLTYFQNEAQLEKSRLLSDRFSAERPKGSFSTLEIQRTEQGDSAMYLCASSPEEGRAFFGQGTRLTVV.

The J gene is TRBJ1-5, the V gene TRBV19, with 9 nucleotides matching TRBD1. The CDR3 is made up of 15 amino acids. Germline CDR1 LNHDA, CDR2 SQIVND (reference sequence). J was trimmed by 7 bases and V by 2 bases; bases with no gene match: 6. The CDR3 sequence: CASSIPGTGRQPQHF. CDR3 sequence (DNA): TGTGCCAGTAGTATACCCGGGACAGGGAGACAGCCCCAGCATTTT.

The chain couples TRBV5-8 to TRBJ2-7; a weak D match, TRBD1 (6 bases). The CDR3 has 14 residues. Germline assignment: CDR1 SGHTS and CDR2 YDEGEE. Trimming removed 1 base from V and 3 bases from J, with 11 bases in between. As DNA, the CDR3 is TGTGCCAGCAGCTTGCCAGGGGATGTCTACGAGCAGTACTTC. Its protein is CASSLPGDVYEQYF.

The sample holds a few counts of this clone. Other DNA sequences within the sample encode an identical CDR3. The V and J genes are TRBV2 and TRBJ2-5; D is unclear. Per the germline V gene, CDR1 is SNHLY and CDR2 is FYNNEI. The germline V and J ends were trimmed by 4 bases and 5 bases, with 5 bases remaining between them. The CDR3 is 11 residues long. As DNA, the CDR3 is TGTGCCAGCAGTGTGCGGGAGACCCAGTACTTC. It encodes CASSVRETQYF. The full variable domain, with the rest looked up from reference TRBV2 and TRBJ2-5, is EPEVTQTPSHQVTQMGQEVILRCVPISNHLYFYWYRQILGQKVEFLVSFYNNEISEKSEIFDDQFSVERPDGSNFTLKIRSTKLEDSAMYFCASSVRETQYFGPGTRLLVL.

The genes are TRBV2 and TRBJ1-1; the D gene is possibly TRBD1 (6 bases). V was shortened by 6 bases and J by 0 bases, with 11 bases between the two germline ends. The germline V gene encodes CDR1 SNHLY and CDR2 FYNNEI. The CDR3 runs 14 residues. The CDR3 spells CASRWGPMNTEAFF. The CDR3 DNA sequence: TGTGCCAGCAGGTGGGGGCCTATGAACACTGAAGCTTTCTTT.

The chain recombines TRBV19 with TRBJ1-5; D is possibly TRBD1 (6 bases). The CDR3 extends over 15 amino acids. The V and J ends lost 7 bases and 3 bases respectively, with 16 bases between them. Germline V gene sequence: CDR1 LNHDA, CDR2 SQIVND (reference sequence). The CDR3 region has the DNA TGTGCCAGTATGCCTATACAGGGTTCCAATCAGCCCCAGCATTTT. This gives the protein CASMPIQGSNQPQHF.

The chain couples TRBV19 to TRBJ2-1; no clear D gene. CDR3 size: 13 residues. The V gene lost 3 bases and the J gene lost 6 bases, with 9 bases spanning the gap. Germline V gives CDR1 LNHDA, CDR2 SQIVND (reference sequence). This CDR3 is CASSIGSLNEQFF. The CDR3 bases are TGTGCCAGTAGTATTGGTAGCCTCAATGAGCAGTTCTTC.

The chain joins TRBV9 to TRBJ2-5; TRBD1 matches 8 bases. V gave up 2 bases and J gave up 5 bases; unmatched junction bases: 5. CDR1 and CDR2 from the germline V gene are SGDLS and YYNGEE. The CDR3 covers 14 residues. DNA for the CDR3: TGTGCCAGCAGCGTTGCAGGGGGCGTGGAGACCCAGTACTTC. Residues: CASSVAGGVETQYF.